The 9 T cell receptor beta chains reported below all come from one sample, sequenced in a study of blood T cell repertoires in COVID-19 (dated by TCRdb to 2018 to 2020). Receptor libraries were prepared by the immunoSEQ multiplex PCR assay. This immuneACCESS table, as held by TCRdb, lists in-frame sequences with V and J called but not all clones. Of the missing ones, under half trace to an unresolved V gene in checked studies; the others have no known cause. The sample includes approximately 180,000 clones, with approximately 85% observed a single time. Of the sample, 6.2% falls within the top ten clones. Material: PBMCs or T cells enriched from blood (not recorded which). The source is a man in his forties or fifties who had recovered from COVID-19.

This rearrangement joins TRBV11-3 to TRBJ1-2; 7 positions agree with TRBD1. This CDR3 has 14 amino acids. Germline V gives CDR1 SGHNT, CDR2 YENEEA. V dropped 4 bases and J dropped 4; count of bases not matched to a gene: 6. CDR3 in amino acids: CASSSGTEVYGYTF. For the CDR3, the DNA is TGTGCCAGCAGCTCAGGGACAGAAGTCTATGGCTACACCTTC.

The J gene is TRBJ1-6, the V gene TRBV6-5, with TRBD1 identical over 7 bases. The CDR3 is 14 amino acids. The V gene end was trimmed by 7 bases and the J gene end by 5 bases; junction bases not matched to a gene: 5. Germline V gene lookup returns CDR1 MNHEY and CDR2 SVGAGI. CDR3 coding DNA: TGTGCCAGCACTATGGACAGGAATAATTCACCCCTCCACTTT. Encoded protein: CASTMDRNNSPLHF.

The chain uses TRBV9 and TRBJ2-4, with 7 nucleotides matching TRBD2. CDR3 length: 14 residues. In germline, CDR1 is SGDLS, CDR2 YYNGEE. The V segment lost 3 bases and the J segment 6 bases; nucleotides outside the gene matches: 6. CDR3 in DNA: TGTGCCAGCAGCGCGGGATCTAGCGGAAACATTCAGTACTTC. As protein: CASSAGSSGNIQYF.

This clone was detected once. V usage is TRBV7-2 and J usage is TRBJ1-1; a possible D gene is TRBD1 (6 bases). The V gene's germline CDR1 is SGHTA and CDR2 FQGNSA. There are 18 residues in the CDR3. V was clipped by 3 bases and J by 4 bases, with 24 bases between them. This CDR3 is CASSFPGQNLILSTEAFF. The CDR3 nucleotides read TGTGCCAGCAGCTTCCCCGGACAGAACCTCATTTTGAGCACTGAAGCTTTCTTT.

The gene calls are TRBV10-3 and TRBJ1-1; D unclear. The germline CDR1 and CDR2 sequences are ENHRY and SYGVKD. The CDR3 is made up of 11 amino acids. V lost 8 bases to trimming and J lost 8 bases, with 12 bases between them. Here the CDR3 reads CAIGGQSEAFF. CDR3 in DNA: TGTGCCATCGGAGGCCAGTCGGAAGCTTTCTTT.

The rearrangement uses TRBV5-1 and TRBJ1-1, with 7 bases identical to TRBD1. CDR1 is SGHRS and CDR2 is YFSETQ in the germline V gene. The CDR3 contains 15 residues. The J segment lost 1 base and the V segment lost 1 base, leaving 4 bases of the junction unmatched. Here the CDR3 reads CASSLTQGKNTEAFF. In DNA form, the CDR3 reads TGCGCCAGCAGCTTGACACAGGGGAAGAACACTGAAGCTTTCTTT.

This chain joins TRBV12-3 or TRBV12-4 and TRBJ1-1, with no clear D. Trimming removed 5 bases at V and 6 bases at J, with 13 bases between. This CDR3 is built from 13 residues. CDR3: CASSKLSISEAFF. Here the CDR3 DNA reads TGTGCCAGCAGTAAATTAAGCATTTCTGAAGCTTTCTTT.

The V and J genes are TRBV28 and TRBJ2-7; TRBD1 is a possible D gene (6 bases). The CDR3 loop spans 15 amino acids. The V and J ends lost 3 bases and 3 bases respectively, with 15 bases between them. The germline CDR1 and CDR2 sequences are MDHEN and SYDVKM. In DNA, the CDR3 is TGTGCCAGCAGTTTCGCAGGGGAGAATCTCTACGAGCAGTACTTC. Translation gives CASSFAGENLYEQYF.

This chain uses TRBV7-9 with TRBJ2-1; 8 bases line up with TRBD1. This CDR3 has 15 amino acids. CDR1 SEHNR and CDR2 FQNEAQ come from the germline V gene (reference sequence). After removal of 5 bases from V and 8 bases from J, the junction contained 11 bases not matched to a gene. The CDR3 loop is CASSPPGQVGYEQFF. CDR3 in DNA: TGTGCCAGCAGCCCCCCGGGACAGGTTGGCTATGAGCAGTTCTTC.